This TCR beta chain was observed in a study of blood T cell repertoires in COVID-19. Study as a whole: Acute and convalescent COVID-19 specimens originated in the United States, Italy and Spain.

This CDR3 contains 13 residues. TCRdb's table, derived via immunoSEQ multiplex PCR, lists solely in-frame clones and lacks some. The table shows 55,000 to 75,000 clones, with roughly 82% occurring only once. This clonotype originated in a man older than 75 with active COVID-19. The chain couples TRBV21-1 to TRBJ2-7; the D call TRBD2 from the table was never checked on the DNA. TRBV21-1 is a pseudogene segment. Sequenced material: peripheral blood. The CDR3 DNA is TGTGCCAGCAGCCCCCCGAGGTCTGACGAGCAGTACTTC. Translating gives CASSPPRSDEQYF.